A single sample is the source of the 24 T cell receptor beta chains below, sequenced in a study of response to subunit inactivated influenza vaccine listed by TCRdb under 2018. What the time point label conveys for this sample: approximately 40 days after influenza vaccine administration. The library was obtained by RT-PCR. Sequencer: Illumina HiSeq 2500. The raw public reads went through TCRdb reprocessing: fastp at Q25, MiXCR clone calling, in-frame beta chains kept. Every distinct CDR3 protein forms one entry, paired with its most common genes and DNA. The sample has 540,000 or so distinct CDR3 sequences on record, 10% to 15% of them singletons. The ten largest clones capture 10% to 15% of the sample. Specimen: PBMCs from blood, collected roughly 46 days after vaccination. Every receptor here comes from a man over 45 who received an inactivated influenza vaccine. Donor details come from another sample of the same person, matched by shared clones.

This clonotype was found a few times. The chain has TRBV15 and TRBJ1-2; D is uncertain. This CDR3 comprises 14 residues. Per germline, CDR1 LNHNV and CDR2 YYDKDF (reference sequence). The germline V and J ends were trimmed by 0 bases and 4 bases, with 9 bases remaining between them. This CDR3 reads CATSRDSAGYGYTF. The CDR3 coding sequence is TGTGCCACCAGCAGAGATTCGGCAGGCTATGGCTACACCTTC.

This clonotype has at least ten counts. The chain couples TRBV12-3 or TRBV12-4 to TRBJ1-5; D remains ambiguous. This CDR3 has 13 residues. Deletions cut 2 bases from V and 6 bases from J, with 8 bases between. Here the CDR3 DNA reads TGTGCCAGCAGTTTACTGTGGGGTCAGCCCCAGCATTTT. The encoded protein is CASSLLWGQPQHF.

In this sample, this clonotype turned up a few times. This chain links TRBV5-1 with TRBJ1-2, with a possible D match to TRBD1 (6 bases). This CDR3 spans 13 amino acids. CDR1 is SGHRS and CDR2 is YFSETQ in the germline V gene. V was trimmed by 4 bases and J by 2 bases, leaving 9 bases between them. This CDR3 reads CASSRQENYGYTF. CDR3 nucleotide sequence: TGCGCCAGCAGCCGACAGGAGAACTATGGCTACACCTTC.

This clonotype showed up just a few times. The CDR3 loop reads CSAEARNFYEQYF. The CDR3 DNA reads TGCAGTGCGGAAGCCCGGAACTTTTACGAGCAGTACTTC. The V and J genes are TRBV20-1 and TRBJ2-7; no clear D gene. Germline values: CDR1 DFQATT, CDR2 SNEGSKA (reference sequence). V lost 6 bases, J lost 4 bases, and 16 bases lay in between. The length of the CDR3 is 13 residues.

The chain employs TRBV7-2 and TRBJ2-3; the match to TRBD2 covers 8 bases. Germline-derived CDR1 and CDR2 are SGHTA and FQGNSA. The CDR3 has 14 amino acids. The V gene end was trimmed by 1 base and the J gene end by 7 bases; junction bases not matched to a gene: 4. CDR3 region: CASSLGRGGNTQYF. CDR3 nucleotides: TGTGCCAGCAGCTTAGGACGGGGGGGTAATACGCAGTATTTT.

This clonotype was detected only a few times. The J gene is TRBJ2-3, the V gene TRBV10-3; 7 bases agree with TRBD2. Germline V gene data show CDR1 as ENHRY and CDR2 as SYGVKD. V was clipped by 3 bases and J by 4 bases; unmatched bases: 13. This CDR3 region has 17 residues. The CDR3 bases are TGTGCCATCAGTGATCCGCCGGGACGGGAGGACGCAGATACGCAGTATTTT. This codes for CAISDPPGREDADTQYF.

This clonotype was counted a few times. CDR3 DNA: TGTGCCAGCAGTTTAATCCCGGCAGGGGGCGAGCAGTACTTC. Amino acids: CASSLIPAGGEQYF. V is TRBV28 and J is TRBJ2-7; 7 nucleotides agree with TRBD1. V dropped 2 bases and J dropped 6; count of bases not matched to a gene: 7. The CDR3 has 14 residues. Germline V gene sequence: CDR1 MDHEN, CDR2 SYDVKM. Full variable domain (remainder filled in from reference TRBV28 and TRBJ2-7): DVKVTQSSRYLVKRTGEKVFLECVQDMDHENMFWYRQDPGLGLRLIYFSYDVKMKEKGDIPEGYSVSREKKERFSLILESASTNQTSMYLCASSLIPAGGEQYFGPGTRLTVT.

The V and J genes are TRBV29-1 and TRBJ1-1; D is undetermined. The CDR3 totals 13 residues. Trimming took off 7 bases at V and 4 bases at J, with 16 bases between the two ends. CDR1 and CDR2 (germline): SQVTM, ANQGSEA. CDR3 bases: TGCAGCGCCAGAGGGATACGGAGCACTGAAGCTTTCTTT. Amino acids: CSARGIRSTEAFF.

This clonotype occurred a few times. The V gene is TRBV29-1, the J gene TRBJ1-1; tentatively, D is TRBD1 (5 bases). Germline CDR1 reads SQVTM; CDR2 reads ANQGSEA. The CDR3 consists of 14 residues. Deletions cut 3 bases from V and 5 bases from J, with 16 bases between. The CDR3 coding sequence is TGCAGCGTTGATGGGGCCGGGAGCCGGACTGAAGCTTTCTTT. Its protein is CSVDGAGSRTEAFF.

This clonotype was observed a single time. V and J are TRBV7-9 and TRBJ2-7; D perhaps matches TRBD2 (5 bases). CDR3 length equals 14 residues. Trimming took off 5 bases at V and 1 base at J, with 12 bases between the two ends. CDR1 is SEHNR and CDR2 is FQNEAQ in the germline V gene (reference sequence). In DNA, the CDR3 is TGTGCCAGCAGCAGCGGACGGGGATCCTACGAGCAGTACTTC. This sequence encodes CASSSGRGSYEQYF.

This clonotype appeared a few times. V is TRBV29-1 and J is TRBJ1-2, with TRBD1 identical over 12 bases. J lost 5 bases, V lost 5 bases, and 15 bases had no gene match. This CDR3 region has 17 residues. Per germline, CDR1 SQVTM and CDR2 ANQGSEA. For the CDR3, the DNA is TGCAGCGTTTCCCCCGGGACAGGGGGCTCGGGACGGTATGGCTACACCTTC. Protein product: CSVSPGTGGSGRYGYTF.

V gene TRBV7-2 combines with J gene TRBJ2-5; 7 bases are a match to TRBD1. Germline CDR1 is SGHTA and CDR2 is FQGNSA. Trimming removed 5 bases from V and 5 bases from J; junction bases left unmatched: 8. The CDR3 totals 14 residues. The CDR3 sequence is CASSPGVQGETQYF. The CDR3 nucleotides are TGTGCCAGCAGCCCCGGGGTACAGGGGGAGACCCAGTACTTC.

V usage is TRBV12-5 and J usage is TRBJ1-1; no firm D call. Trimming shortened V by 9 bases and J by 0 bases, and 8 bases separated the two germline ends. Germline V gene sequence: CDR1 LGHNT, CDR2 FRNRAP. This CDR3 contains 12 residues. DNA of the CDR3: TGTGCTAGCGCGAGCATGAACACTGAAGCTTTCTTT. This translates into CASASMNTEAFF. The full variable domain, its missing parts supplied by reference TRBV12-5 and TRBJ1-1, is DARVTQTPRHKVTEMGQEVTMRCQPILGHNTVFWYRQTMMQGLELLAYFRNRAPLDDSGMPKDRFSAEMPDATLATLKIQPSEPRDSAVYFCASASMNTEAFFGQGTRLTVV.

At least ten counts were recorded for this clonotype. V usage is TRBV7-8 and J usage is TRBJ2-7; TRBD2 is a possible D gene (5 bases). Per the germline V gene, CDR1 is SGHVS and CDR2 is FQNEAQ. V gave up 5 bases and J gave up 2 bases, with 22 bases separating them. This CDR3 spans 17 amino acids. The CDR3, as DNA: TGTGCCAGCAGCCCACACTTGGGGAGCGGTCGAGCCTACGAGCAGTACTTC. Residues: CASSPHLGSGRAYEQYF.

Many counts were recorded for this clonotype. The chain has TRBV5-1 and TRBJ2-5; no firm D call. In germline, CDR1 is SGHRS, CDR2 YFSETQ. The CDR3 has 11 amino acids. V was clipped by 4 bases and J by 5 bases, with 6 bases between them. The CDR3 coding sequence is TGCGCCAGCAGCGTGAGGGAGACCCAGTACTTC. Residues: CASSVRETQYF. Filled out from reference TRBV5-1 and TRBJ2-5, the complete variable domain reads KAGVTQTPRYLIKTRGQQVTLSCSPISGHRSVSWYQQTPGQGLQFLFEYFSETQRNKGNFPGRFSGRQFSNSRSEMNVSTLELGDSALYLCASSVRETQYFGPGTRLLVL.

A few counts support this clonotype. Here the CDR3 DNA reads TGCGCCAGCAGCCCCGGAATGGGTAGGGGAAACACCATATATTTT. Its protein product is CASSPGMGRGNTIYF. The chain employs TRBV5-1 and TRBJ1-3; no clear D. V lost 4 bases and J 4 bases, leaving 15 bases between the germline ends. Germline CDR1 reads SGHRS; CDR2 reads YFSETQ. The CDR3 is 15 amino acids.

Ten or more counts support this clonotype. The chain employs TRBV10-3 and TRBJ2-1; 9 bases agree with TRBD2. The trim removed 3 bases at V and 6 bases at J, leaving 9 bases unmatched. Germline CDR1 reads ENHRY; CDR2 reads SYGVKD. This CDR3 comprises 16 residues. The CDR3: CAISEGWSGRSNEQFF. CDR3 bases: TGTGCCATCAGTGAAGGTTGGAGCGGGAGGAGCAATGAGCAGTTCTTC.

In this sample, this clonotype turned up many times. V and J are TRBV20-1 and TRBJ2-7; 7 bases map to TRBD1. The CDR3 runs 12 residues. Unmatched junction bases numbered 7, after V lost 5 bases and J lost 6 bases. Germline CDR1 DFQATT, CDR2 SNEGSKA (reference sequence). The DNA for the CDR3 is TGCAGTGCTCCCGGGACAGTCAGCGAGCAGTACTTC. Translating it yields CSAPGTVSEQYF.

The table lists this clonotype with a few counts. This rearrangement joins TRBV20-1 to TRBJ1-2; TRBD1 is a possible D gene (6 bases). CDR1 DFQATT and CDR2 SNEGSKA come from the germline V gene (reference sequence). Trimming took 6 bases from V and 8 from J, leaving 19 bases between them. This CDR3 region has 13 residues. In nucleotides, the CDR3 is TGCAGTGCCTCTAGACAGGTAGACGACGGCTACACCTTC. The encoded protein is CSASRQVDDGYTF.

Ten or more counts support this clonotype. J is TRBJ1-1 and V is TRBV20-1; the D is unclear. This CDR3 comprises 8 residues. The germline V gene encodes CDR1 DFQATT and CDR2 SNEGSKA (reference sequence). With 4 bases removed from V and 8 bases from J, the gap between germline ends came to 2 bases. The CDR3 bases are TGCAGTGCTAAGGAAGCTTTCTTT. Protein sequence: CSAKEAFF.

The rearrangement uses TRBV7-9 and TRBJ1-6; a weak D match, TRBD1 (6 bases). Germline V gene lookup returns CDR1 SEHNR and CDR2 FQNEAQ (reference sequence). V was pared by 4 bases and J by 6 bases, with 13 bases between. The CDR3 consists of 15 residues. The CDR3 protein is CASSSRTASNSPLHF. The CDR3 nucleotides read TGTGCCAGCAGCTCAAGGACAGCAAGTAATTCACCCCTCCACTTT.

The chain uses TRBV5-6 and TRBJ1-1; D is perhaps TRBD1 (6 bases). Trimming removed 0 bases at V and 10 bases at J, with 13 bases between. The CDR3 has 13 residues. Germline V CDR1 and CDR2: SGHDT, YYEEEE. The CDR3 DNA follows: TGTGCCAGCAGCTTGGAAAGTGGAGGGGGAGCTTTCTTT. Protein product: CASSLESGGGAFF.

Here the CDR3 reads CASSQTGEDEQFF. Written as DNA, the CDR3 is TGCGCCAGCAGCCAGACAGGGGAGGATGAGCAGTTCTTC. This chain joins TRBV4-1 and TRBJ2-1; 8 bases match TRBD1. The CDR3 spans 13 residues. V lost 3 bases and J lost 8; bases outside the gene matches: 3. Germline CDR1 and CDR2: MGHRA and YSYEKL.

This clonotype was counted at least ten times. This sequence joins TRBV7-2 and TRBJ2-7, with 7 bases fitting TRBD1. Germline V lookup: CDR1 SGHTA, CDR2 FQGNSA. The CDR3 sequence is 14 residues long. Trimming removed 5 bases from V and 1 base from J; junction bases left unmatched: 5. The CDR3 DNA is TGTGCCAGCAGCCCCTCGACAGGGTCCTACGAGCAGTACTTC. As protein: CASSPSTGSYEQYF.